Presented here are 23 T cell receptor beta chains from one specimen sequenced in a study of brain T cells in children with intractable seizures. Assay: immunoSEQ multiplex PCR; the TCRdb copy retains only in-frame clones and omits some. Found here are 50,000 to 75,000 clones, roughly 95% of them singletons; the top ten hold approximately 0.38%. Sample: peripheral blood, taken at surgery. The receptors derive from a boy under two years old with focal cortical dysplasia and intractable seizures.

CDR3 in amino acids: CASSLDSPYGYTF. CDR3 DNA sequence: TGTGCCAGCAGCTTAGACAGTCCCTATGGCTACACCTTC. The J gene is TRBJ1-2, the V gene TRBV11-2; D not resolved. V lost 0 bases and J lost 4, with 6 bases in between. Germline loops: CDR1 SGHAT, CDR2 FQNNGV. The CDR3 sequence is 13 residues long.

The V and J genes are TRBV25-1 and TRBJ2-5, with 8 nucleotides matching TRBD1. The CDR3 length is 15 residues. V gave up 4 bases and J gave up 5 bases; unmatched junction bases: 9. The germline gives CDR1 MGHDK, CDR2 SYGVNS. CDR3 sequence (DNA): TGTGCCAGCAGTGCCAGGGGGCGGAGAGCGGAGACCCAGTACTTC. Translation gives CASSARGRRAETQYF. Together with reference TRBV25-1 and TRBJ2-5, the CDR3 gives the full variable domain: EADIYQTPRYLVIGTGKKITLECSQTMGHDKMYWYQQDPGMELHLIHYSYGVNSTEKGDLSSESTVSRIRTEHFPLTLESARPSHTSQYLCASSARGRRAETQYFGPGTRLLVL.

V usage is TRBV3-1 (or the pseudogene TRBV3-2) and J usage is TRBJ2-7, with TRBD1 matching over 7 bases. This CDR3 comprises 14 residues. Trimming at V came to 4 bases and at J to 0 bases, leaving 3 bases not matched to a gene. Germline CDR1 reads LGHDT; CDR2 reads YNNKEL (reference sequence). CDR3 sequence (DNA): TGTGCCAGCAGCCCTAGACAGGGCTCCTACGAGCAGTACTTC. Residues: CASSPRQGSYEQYF.

The chain combines TRBV7-9 with TRBJ2-5; tentatively, D is TRBD1 or TRBD2 (7 bases each). Trimming removed 5 bases from V and 5 bases from J, with 18 bases in between. Germline values: CDR1 SEHNR, CDR2 FQNEAQ (reference sequence). The CDR3 sequence is 15 residues long. CDR3: CASSRWGGGFETQYF. The CDR3 region has the DNA TGTGCCAGCAGCCGTTGGGGAGGGGGCTTTGAGACCCAGTACTTC.

The rearrangement joins TRBV19 to TRBJ1-1; a possible D gene is TRBD1 (6 bases). The V end was cut by 7 bases, the J end by 0 bases, with 12 bases between. The length of the CDR3 is 14 residues. The V gene's germline CDR1 is LNHDA and CDR2 SQIVND (reference sequence). CDR3 sequence (DNA): TGTGCCAGTAAGGGGCAGGGGCTGAACACTGAAGCTTTCTTT. Protein sequence: CASKGQGLNTEAFF.

The gene calls are TRBV19 and TRBJ2-2, with TRBD2 matching 8 bases. This CDR3 has 16 amino acids. Germline CDR1 is LNHDA and CDR2 is SQIVND (reference sequence). The V and J ends lost 5 bases and 1 base, in that order; junction bases with no gene match: 6. CDR3 coding DNA: TGTGCCAGTAGTTTAAGACTAGCGCGGAACACCGGGGAGCTGTTTTTT. Translating it yields CASSLRLARNTGELFF.

This clone has just one count. The V gene is TRBV5-6, the J gene TRBJ2-7; maybe TRBD1 (6 bases). The V gene's germline CDR1 is SGHDT and CDR2 YYEEEE. V lost 3 bases and J lost 6, with 22 bases in between. The CDR3 sequence is 16 residues long. CDR3 nucleotide sequence: TGTGCCAGCAGCTCACCTAGGGGAAAAACAGGGCCCGAGCAGTACTTC. Translation gives CASSSPRGKTGPEQYF. Together with reference TRBV5-6 and TRBJ2-7, the CDR3 gives the full variable domain: DAGVTQSPTHLIKTRGQQVTLRCSPKSGHDTVSWYQQALGQGPQFIFQYYEEEERQRGNFPDRFSGHQFPNYSSELNVNALLLGDSALYLCASSSPRGKTGPEQYFGPGTRLTVT.

This clone was seen a single time. The rearrangement links TRBV11-2 to TRBJ1-5; a possible D gene is TRBD1 (5 bases). The germline V and J ends were trimmed by 1 base and 2 bases, with 9 bases remaining between them. Per germline, CDR1 SGHAT and CDR2 FQNNGV. The CDR3 is 15 amino acids. CDR3 sequence: CASSLGPGGNQPQHF. CDR3 bases: TGTGCCAGCAGCTTAGGACCGGGGGGCAATCAGCCCCAGCATTTT.

V usage is TRBV27 and J usage is TRBJ1-1, with TRBD1 identical over 11 bases. CDR3 length: 19 amino acids. Germline loops: CDR1 MNHEY, CDR2 SMNVEV (reference sequence). Unmatched junction bases numbered 15, after V lost 5 bases and J lost 1 base. The CDR3 region has the DNA TGTGCCAGCAGTCCTACTACCGGGACAGGGGGTGTTTGGAACACTGAAGCTTTCTTT. Its protein product is CASSPTTGTGGVWNTEAFF.

The J gene is TRBJ2-2, the V gene TRBV4-1; D is possibly TRBD1 (5 bases). The CDR3 runs to 15 residues. CDR1 MGHRA and CDR2 YSYEKL come from the germline V gene. Trimming took off 2 bases at V and 4 bases at J, with 11 bases between the two ends. The CDR3 protein is CASSQTMTATGELFF. The CDR3 nucleotides are TGCGCCAGCAGCCAAACGATGACAGCCACCGGGGAGCTGTTTTTT.

This chain joins TRBV12-3 or TRBV12-4 and TRBJ2-7, with TRBD1 as a possible D gene (5 bases). There are 11 residues in the CDR3. Trimming took 6 bases from V and 4 from J, leaving 7 bases between them. DNA of the CDR3: TGTGCCAGCAGCCGACAGTACGAGCAGTACTTC. This codes for CASSRQYEQYF.

The V gene is TRBV4-2, the J gene TRBJ2-1; 12 bases are shared with TRBD2. The CDR3 extends over 14 amino acids. Germline loops: CDR1 LGHNA, CDR2 YNFKEQ. Trimming cost V 5 bases and J 9 bases; bases outside gene matches: 5. This chain's CDR3 is CASSWTSGAREQFF. CDR3 bases: TGTGCCAGCAGCTGGACTAGCGGGGCTCGTGAGCAGTTCTTC.

V and J are TRBV6-1 and TRBJ1-6, with 8 bases that match TRBD1. CDR1 MNHNS and CDR2 SASEGT come from the germline V gene. This CDR3 comprises 16 residues. V was clipped by 4 bases and J by 3 bases; unmatched bases: 5. CDR3 region: CASSGGQDHYNSPLHF. The CDR3 DNA reads as TGTGCCAGCAGTGGGGGACAGGACCACTATAATTCACCCCTCCACTTT.

The chain employs TRBV5-6 and TRBJ1-2; 7 bases are a match to TRBD1. V trimming: 4 bases; J trimming: 5 bases; junction bases outside the gene matches: 8. Germline V gene data show CDR1 as SGHDT and CDR2 as YYEEEE. CDR3 length: 14 amino acids. The CDR3 here is CASSPPGQPYGYTF. DNA of the CDR3: TGTGCCAGCAGCCCCCCGGGACAGCCGTATGGCTACACCTTC.

The gene calls are TRBV6-1 and TRBJ2-7; D is perhaps TRBD2 (5 bases). Trimming took off 3 bases at V and 4 bases at J, with 13 bases between the two ends. The germline V gene encodes CDR1 MNHNS and CDR2 SASEGT. The CDR3 contains 14 residues. CDR3 region: CASSDLLARYEQYF. DNA for the CDR3: TGTGCCAGCAGTGACCTCCTAGCTAGGTACGAGCAGTACTTC.

V is TRBV2 and J is TRBJ2-3; TRBD1 matches 9 bases. The CDR3 runs 15 residues. Germline V gene data show CDR1 as SNHLY and CDR2 as FYNNEI. With 4 bases clipped from V and 4 bases from J, the junction kept 6 bases outside the gene matches. The CDR3 nucleotides are TGTGCCAGCAGTGCGAGGACAGGGGTCCCAGATACGCAGTATTTT. The encoded protein is CASSARTGVPDTQYF.

This clone has only one observation. V usage is TRBV4-1 and J usage is TRBJ2-3; 11 bases are shared with TRBD2. CDR1 is MGHRA and CDR2 is YSYEKL in the germline V gene. The CDR3 extends over 18 amino acids. Losses at the gene ends were 0 bases for V and 5 bases for J; bases not matched to a gene: 10. CDR3 nucleotide sequence: TGCGCCAGCAGCCAAGATACCCATAGCGGGGGGGTTGGAGATACGCAGTATTTT. Translation: CASSQDTHSGGVGDTQYF.

V and J are TRBV14 and TRBJ1-1; 7 nucleotides match TRBD1. The CDR3 contains 13 residues. V was pared by 6 bases and J by 6 bases, with 7 bases of the junction left unmatched. Germline V CDR1 and CDR2: SGHDN, FVKESK. Here the CDR3 reads CASSPQGFPEAFF. CDR3 nucleotide sequence: TGTGCCAGCAGTCCACAGGGGTTCCCTGAAGCTTTCTTT.

A single count supports this clone. The chain couples TRBV19 to TRBJ1-2; D unclear. V lost 6 bases and J lost 4, with 12 bases in between. Germline CDR1 and CDR2: LNHDA and SQIVND (reference sequence). This CDR3 is 13 amino acids long. CDR3 DNA: TGTGCCAGTAGGGATATGGAACCCTATGGCTACACCTTC. This sequence encodes CASRDMEPYGYTF.

The chain recombines TRBV15 with TRBJ2-3; TRBD2 agrees at 12 bases. CDR1 and CDR2 from the germline V gene are LNHNV and YYDKDF (reference sequence). V was pared by 4 bases and J by 3 bases, with 8 bases of the junction left unmatched. The CDR3 is made up of 17 amino acids. CDR3 amino acids: CATSTPSGGAETDTQYF. The CDR3 DNA reads TGTGCCACCAGCACCCCTAGCGGGGGGGCGGAGACAGATACGCAGTATTTT.

The chain carries TRBV9 and TRBJ2-1, with D unclear. The CDR3 consists of 16 residues. Trimming shortened V by 0 bases and J by 0 bases, and 10 bases separated the two germline ends. Germline values: CDR1 SGDLS, CDR2 YYNGEE. CDR3 protein: CASSVDIAVSYNEQFF. The DNA of the CDR3 is TGTGCCAGCAGCGTAGATATCGCGGTCTCCTACAATGAGCAGTTCTTC.

The chain combines TRBV27 with TRBJ1-1; unclear D gene. V dropped 5 bases and J dropped 4 bases, with 17 bases sitting between them. The CDR3 length is 15 residues. Per germline, CDR1 MNHEY and CDR2 SMNVEV (reference sequence). CDR3 sequence reads: CASSTTWRQGTEAFF. In DNA form, the CDR3 reads TGTGCCAGCAGTACAACTTGGCGACAAGGCACTGAAGCTTTCTTT.

This chain joins TRBV11-3 and TRBJ2-2; a possible D gene is TRBD1 (5 bases). Germline V gene data show CDR1 as SGHNT and CDR2 as YENEEA. The CDR3 runs 15 residues. V gave up 5 bases and J gave up 3 bases, with 13 bases separating them. The CDR3 coding sequence is TGTGCCAGCAGCCCAGGACACCAGGACACCGGGGAGCTGTTTTTT. Translated, it gives CASSPGHQDTGELFF. Looking up the rest from reference TRBV11-3 and TRBJ2-2 gives the full variable domain: EAGVVQSPRYKIIEKKQPVAFWCNPISGHNTLYWYLQNLGQGPELLIRYENEEAVDDSQLPKDRFSAERLKGVDSTLKIQPAELGDSAVYLCASSPGHQDTGELFFGEGSRLTVL.